A selection of T cell receptor beta chains follows, all from one sample in a study of lymphopenia after photon versus proton radiotherapy. Profiled with immunoSEQ multiplex PCR; TCRdb holds only in-frame clones, not every one. The sample lists 68,000 or so clones; roughly 93% were seen once. This specimen consisted of peripheral blood, obtained from a patient treated with photon-based radiotherapy. The origin of the receptors is an older woman with pancreatic cancer. Each CDR3 is given with its conserved first and last residue. D genes are given only for firm matches.

V: TRBV9; J: TRBJ2-7; D: NA; CDR3: CASSVVQGSTYEQYF
V: TRBV15; J: TRBJ2-1; D: NA; CDR3: CATSRESMSSYNEQFF
V: TRBV18; J: TRBJ2-7; D: NA; CDR3: CASSPPGGEQYF
V: TRBV9; J: TRBJ2-1; D: NA; CDR3: CASSPTSSYNEQFF
V: TRBV19; J: TRBJ2-1; D: NA; CDR3: CASSFPTKSSYNEQFF
V: TRBV19; J: TRBJ2-7; D: NA; CDR3: CASSISGLSSYEQYF
V: TRBV6-1; J: TRBJ1-5; D: NA; CDR3: CASSPGSDQPQHF
V: TRBV25-1; J: TRBJ2-1; D: NA; CDR3: CASTSDGGRNSYNEQFF
V: TRBV2; J: TRBJ2-1; D: TRBD2; CDR3: CASSTGTSAYNEQFF
V: TRBV30; J: TRBJ1-1; D: NA; CDR3: CAWSALRMNTEAFF
V: TRBV9; J: TRBJ2-2; D: NA; CDR3: CASSVAQGNTGELFF
V: TRBV19; J: TRBJ1-2; D: NA; CDR3: CASRPTGNYGYTF
V: TRBV29-1; J: TRBJ2-1; D: TRBD2; CDR3: CSVRGRAYNEQFF
V: TRBV5-6; J: TRBJ2-5; D: NA; CDR3: CASGPSDETQYF
V: TRBV15; J: TRBJ2-5; D: TRBD1; CDR3: CATSPGTGITQYF
V: TRBV28; J: TRBJ2-1; D: TRBD2; CDR3: CASRLAGGLGYEQFF
V: TRBV6-4; J: TRBJ1-1; D: TRBD1; CDR3: CASQGQPNTEAFF
V: TRBV29-1; J: TRBJ2-3; D: NA; CDR3: CSVVSTDTQYF
V: TRBV6-5; J: TRBJ1-1; D: NA; CDR3: CASSYSMNTEAFF
V: TRBV15; J: TRBJ2-5; D: NA; CDR3: CATSREPSGLGSQYF
V: TRBV6-5; J: TRBJ2-1; D: TRBD2; CDR3: CASSPWTSSDEQFF
V: TRBV28; J: TRBJ2-7; D: NA; CDR3: CASSFQGGPTYEQYF
V: TRBV7-9; J: TRBJ2-3; D: NA; CDR3: CASSLGGADTQYF
V: TRBV28; J: TRBJ1-2; D: NA; CDR3: CASSLAQSYYGYTF
V: TRBV5-1; J: TRBJ1-2; D: TRBD1; CDR3: CASSYPGQDYGYTF
V: TRBV6-1; J: TRBJ1-1; D: NA; CDR3: CASSDRVRGTEAFF
V: TRBV7-2; J: TRBJ2-2; D: NA; CDR3: CASSERLVGGELFF
V: TRBV4-3; J: TRBJ2-3; D: NA; CDR3: CASSQDPARGFSYF
V: TRBV9; J: TRBJ2-7; D: TRBD2; CDR3: CASSVRLASYEQYF
V: TRBV5-4; J: TRBJ1-1; D: NA; CDR3: CASSLGASGGTEAFF
V: TRBV6-5; J: TRBJ2-3; D: TRBD2; CDR3: CASRLAGGRTDTQYF